This T cell receptor beta chain originates from a study of blood T cells in healthy people across ages (dated by TCRdb to 2015 to 2017). As for the study more broadly: In model experiments, template switching captured roughly one uniquely barcoded TCR beta cDNA molecule for every two T cells. To track age-related changes in TCR beta repertoire diversity, the study relied on deep sequencing normalized with unique cDNA molecular identifiers. Four age groups were formed from the donors: young (average approximately 16 years), middle-aged (approximately 41), aged (about 62) and long-lived (roughly 81). To avoid experimental bias, donors of different ages were distributed randomly across sequencing lanes. Using the same blood draw, the study looked at two additional independent replicas of 1 million unique cDNA reads for two donors, one aged 18 to 29 and the other aged 80 or older.

The investigation overall reported the following: Observed TCR beta diversity correlated strongly with the percentage of naive T cells measured by flow cytometry. Bulk unsorted PBMC profiling prevented conclusive comparison of naive and antigen-experienced compartments. Estimates of total diversity based on one million sequenced T cells were regarded as lower bounds and as underestimates. Compared with the aged group, the long-lived group had more naive CD4+ T cells, fewer expanded clones and increased TCR diversity, a pattern suggesting age selection. As age increased, observed TCR beta diversity per million T cells dropped in a roughly linear way, and a significant reduction was already evident by age 40. Because the CMV infection status of the donors was unknown, age-related changes in expanded clonotypes may potentially have been confounded.

Systemically healthy Caucasian individuals from Russia, around 39 in total and aged roughly 6 to 90 years, were included as donors. Approximately 9.3 milliliters of peripheral blood were drawn from each donor into EDTA-treated Vacutainer tubes. Ficoll-Paque density-gradient centrifugation was used to isolate PBMCs, with at least 7 million obtained per sample. Trizol reagent was used to extract total RNA from PBMCs, with at least 6 micrograms per sample. The percentages of naive CD45RAhigh/CD27high T cells were determined by flow cytometry on a PBMC aliquot from every donor. At the junction V is shortened by 0 bases and J by 10 bases; bases outside the gene matches: 5. The CDR3, from cysteine to phenylalanine, totals 14 residues. The CDR3 DNA has 42 bases and is translated from base 1. Taken from the germline V gene, the CDR1 and CDR2 loops are SGHRS and YFSETQ. This clonotype was observed at least ten times. The antigen this receptor binds is unknown. Base quality data are lacking; no much larger clone is found one base away.

Library construction relied on 5' RACE. The reads were generated on an Illumina HiSeq 2500. A second PCR of about 6 to 11 cycles was performed with a sample-barcoded 5' primer and a J-beta primer mix. A template-switch 5' adaptor carrying 12 random nucleotides introduced a unique molecular identifier onto each TCR beta cDNA molecule. At least 2.5 million CDR3-containing paired-end reads were obtained from each sample. First-strand cDNA synthesis was performed from all RNA using the Mint cDNA synthesis kit, with priming by a TRBC-specific oligonucleotide. Following uracil-DNA glycosylase treatment, a first 18-cycle PCR with universal primers M1SS and BC2_uni_R was performed on all cDNA. For the original study's pipeline: Each sample was normalized by randomly selecting 1 million high-quality reads, each carrying a distinct molecular identifier. Instead of being binned into consensus sequences, reads that shared molecular identifiers were thrown out. CDR3 identification, clonotype clustering and error correction used MiTCR with a Q25 quality threshold and the strictest error-elimination algorithm. Lower-bound total TCR beta diversity was estimated with a nonparametric unseen species model using Euler transformation. TCRdb applied fastp at Q25 and MiXCR to the public reads, then kept only in-frame beta chains. For every CDR3 protein sequence, its rows merge into one entry that carries the most common genes and DNA. The V and J calls, along with clone size, are taken from TCRdb and not from the paper's own processing. For this sample the table gives 870,000 or so distinct CDR3 sequences, of which 29% were detected only once. The ten largest account for 17% of the sample.

The clonotype comes from a woman older than 75 in good health. The rearranged chain carries TRBV5-1 and TRBJ2-1; the junction holds 9 bases that match TRBD1. The sequencing sample was made of blood. The CDR3 region: CASSLDGTGNEQFF. The nucleotide sequence is given as TGCGCCAGCAGCTTGGACGGGACAGGGAACGAGCAGTTCTTC.